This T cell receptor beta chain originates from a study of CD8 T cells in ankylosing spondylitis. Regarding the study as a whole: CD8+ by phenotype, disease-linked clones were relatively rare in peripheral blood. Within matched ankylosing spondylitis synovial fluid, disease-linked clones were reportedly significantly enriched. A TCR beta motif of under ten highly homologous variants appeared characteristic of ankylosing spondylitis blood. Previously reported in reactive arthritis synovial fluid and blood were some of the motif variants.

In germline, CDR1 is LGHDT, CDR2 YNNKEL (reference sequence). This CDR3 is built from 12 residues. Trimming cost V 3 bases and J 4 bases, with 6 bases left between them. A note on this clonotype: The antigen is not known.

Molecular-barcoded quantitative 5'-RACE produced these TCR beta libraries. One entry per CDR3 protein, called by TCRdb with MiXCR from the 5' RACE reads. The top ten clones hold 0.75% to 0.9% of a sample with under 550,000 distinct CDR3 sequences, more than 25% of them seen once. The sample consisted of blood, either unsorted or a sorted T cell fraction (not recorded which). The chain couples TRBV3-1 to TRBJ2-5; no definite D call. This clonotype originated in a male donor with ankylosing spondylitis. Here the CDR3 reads CASSHNGETQYF. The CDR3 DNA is TGTGCCAGCAGCCACAATGGAGAGACCCAGTACTTC.